These 23 T cell receptor beta chains share one sample of origin, sequenced in a study of T cell changes during pregnancy in multiple sclerosis. The assay was immunoSEQ multiplex PCR, and TCRdb's table has in-frame clones only and misses some. The sample holds around 95,000 clones, approximately 93% seen once. This material consisted of peripheral blood, taken after pregnancy. The receptors derive from a female donor in good health, enrolled as a control in a pregnancy study.

The chain carries TRBV19 and TRBJ2-3, with TRBD2 matching 8 bases. Germline-derived CDR1 and CDR2 are LNHDA and SQIVND (reference sequence). CDR3 length: 17 amino acids. After removal of 5 bases from V and 1 base from J, the junction contained 11 bases not matched to a gene. The CDR3 nucleotides are TGTGCCAGTAGTCCCGGCCTAGCGGGTCATCGCACAGATACGCAGTATTTT. Translated, it gives CASSPGLAGHRTDTQYF.

The CDR3 reads CASRGGLNTEAFF. CDR3 DNA sequence: TGTGCCAGCAGGGGAGGGCTTAACACTGAAGCTTTCTTT. V is TRBV6-5 and J is TRBJ1-1; D gene unclear. The V and J ends lost 6 bases and 2 bases respectively, with 10 bases between them. The CDR3 has 13 residues. Germline CDR1 reads MNHEY; CDR2 reads SVGAGI.

The genes are TRBV6-1 and TRBJ1-5; D is perhaps TRBD1 (6 bases). Trimming shortened V by 3 bases and J by 4 bases, and 10 bases separated the two germline ends. The CDR3 length is 14 residues. Germline V gives CDR1 MNHNS, CDR2 SASEGT. The CDR3 loop reads CASSDPRGNQPQHF. In DNA, the CDR3 is TGTGCCAGCAGTGACCCCAGGGGAAATCAGCCCCAGCATTTT.

The chain combines TRBV5-8 with TRBJ2-1; maybe TRBD2 (6 bases). This CDR3 contains 15 residues. V shed 0 bases and J shed 4 bases, with 11 bases lying between them. Germline V gene data show CDR1 as SGHTS and CDR2 as YDEGEE. CDR3 residues: CASSLARGYYNEQFF. CDR3 nucleotide sequence: TGTGCCAGCAGCTTGGCCCGGGGGTATTACAATGAGCAGTTCTTC.

J is TRBJ2-1 and V is TRBV6-6; 8 nucleotides agree with TRBD2. The CDR3 is 15 amino acids. CDR1 is MNHNY and CDR2 is SVGAGI in the germline V gene (reference sequence). J gave up 4 bases and V 6 bases, and 8 bases lay outside the gene matches. Here the CDR3 DNA reads TGTGCCAGCAGCCAACTTAGCGGGGATTACAATGAGCAGTTCTTC. Translated, it gives CASSQLSGDYNEQFF.

This clone was observed a single time. The V gene is TRBV9, the J gene TRBJ2-3; 8 nucleotides agree with TRBD2. Germline trimming cut 3 bases from V and 2 bases from J; bases unmatched to any gene: 8. This CDR3 has 16 residues. The germline gives CDR1 SGDLS, CDR2 YYNGEE. The DNA of the CDR3 is TGTGCCAGCAGCGCCGAGGGTAGCGGGAACACAGATACGCAGTATTTT. Amino acid sequence: CASSAEGSGNTDTQYF.

V is TRBV19 and J is TRBJ2-7, with 10 bases identical to TRBD2. V dropped 4 bases and J dropped 6; count of bases not matched to a gene: 6. There are 14 residues in the CDR3. CDR1 LNHDA and CDR2 SQIVND come from the germline V gene (reference sequence). The CDR3 DNA reads TGTGCCAGTAGTACGCTAGCGGGAGCGGGCGAGCAGTACTTC. Its protein product is CASSTLAGAGEQYF.

The rearrangement links TRBV28 to TRBJ1-1; D may be TRBD1 (6 bases). The CDR3 loop spans 13 amino acids. The V gene's germline CDR1 is MDHEN and CDR2 SYDVKM. Trimming stripped 10 bases from V and 11 bases from J, with 23 bases between. The CDR3 sequence is CATGMGADSKAFF. The CDR3, as DNA: TGTGCCACTGGGATGGGGGCCGATAGTAAGGCTTTCTTT.

The rearrangement joins TRBV10-1 to TRBJ2-5; D is undetermined. CDR1 is WNHNN, CDR2 SYGVQD, per germline (reference sequence). Between the trimmed V and J ends, which lost 0 bases and 7 bases, there was a span of 12 bases. CDR3 length: 14 residues. CDR3 residues: CASSESAPPGTQYF. The CDR3, as DNA: TGCGCCAGCAGTGAGTCGGCGCCCCCGGGGACCCAGTACTTC.

This chain connects TRBV7-9 to TRBJ2-2; the D gene is possibly TRBD2 (5 bases). Germline CDR1 is SEHNR and CDR2 is FQNEAQ (reference sequence). Trimming removed 1 base at V and 2 bases at J, with 14 bases between. The CDR3 covers 17 residues. The CDR3 loop is CASSLEGAPGNTGELFF. The CDR3 nucleotides read TGTGCCAGCAGCTTAGAAGGAGCACCGGGAAACACCGGGGAGCTGTTTTTT.

The gene calls are TRBV2 and TRBJ2-7; TRBD1 agrees at 9 bases. After removal of 6 bases from V and 3 bases from J, the junction contained 9 bases not matched to a gene. Germline CDR1 reads SNHLY; CDR2 reads FYNNEI. The CDR3 is 15 amino acids. As DNA, the CDR3 is TGTGCCAGCAGGAAGGGACAGGGTAAATTCTACGAGCAGTACTTC. It translates to CASRKGQGKFYEQYF.

V gene TRBV11-2 combines with J gene TRBJ2-7; a possible D gene is TRBD2 (6 bases). Trimming took off 1 base at V and 5 bases at J, with 12 bases between the two ends. Germline loops: CDR1 SGHAT, CDR2 FQNNGV. The CDR3 loop spans 14 amino acids. CDR3 amino acids: CASSLVLGGHEQYF. The CDR3 nucleotides are TGTGCCAGCAGCTTAGTTCTCGGAGGGCACGAGCAGTACTTC.

The chain uses TRBV5-1 and TRBJ1-6; D perhaps matches TRBD1 (5 bases). Between the trimmed V and J ends, which lost 4 bases and 9 bases, there was a span of 14 bases. The V gene's germline CDR1 is SGHRS and CDR2 YFSETQ. The CDR3 consists of 14 residues. For the CDR3, the DNA is TGCGCCAGCAGCCCCGGGACTCTCCCTTCACCCCTCCACTTT. Protein sequence: CASSPGTLPSPLHF.

The V gene is TRBV5-5, the J gene TRBJ2-7; weak D call: TRBD2 (7 bases). Trimming removed 7 bases at V and 7 bases at J, with 18 bases between. CDR1 SGHKS and CDR2 YYEKEE come from the germline V gene (reference sequence). This CDR3 is built from 13 residues. CDR3 sequence reads: CASAAGAELEQYF. CDR3 bases: TGTGCCAGCGCGGCGGGGGCCGAGCTGGAGCAGTACTTC.

V is TRBV28 and J is TRBJ2-2; D is perhaps TRBD2 (7 bases). V lost 7 bases and J 7 bases, leaving 19 bases between the germline ends. The CDR3 is made up of 15 amino acids. Germline V gene lookup returns CDR1 MDHEN and CDR2 SYDVKM. The CDR3 bases are TGTGCCAGCATCCCAAGGGGGAGGGCCTTCGGGGAGCTGTTTTTT. Protein: CASIPRGRAFGELFF.

In its sample, this clone was seen once. The rearrangement uses TRBV2 and TRBJ2-5, with 9 positions matching TRBD2. The CDR3 contains 15 residues. From germline, CDR1 is SNHLY and CDR2 FYNNEI. J gave up 2 bases and V 7 bases, and 8 bases lay outside the gene matches. The CDR3 sequence is CASTTPGLAQETQYF. CDR3 coding DNA: TGTGCCAGCACCACCCCGGGACTAGCACAAGAGACCCAGTACTTC.

The V call is TRBV27, the J call TRBJ2-7; TRBD1 agrees at 9 bases. CDR1 and CDR2 (germline): MNHEY, SMNVEV (reference sequence). This CDR3 region has 14 residues. The trim removed 10 bases at V and 3 bases at J, leaving 10 bases unmatched. CDR3 sequence reads: CATRRGTGFYEQYF. For the CDR3, the DNA is TGTGCCACCCGTCGCGGGACAGGGTTCTACGAGCAGTACTTC.

The chain is built from TRBV15 and TRBJ2-2, with no clear D. Trimming cost V 1 base and J 5 bases, with 5 bases left between them. The germline V gene has CDR1 LNHNV and CDR2 YYDKDF (reference sequence). The CDR3 extends over 13 amino acids. CDR3 in amino acids: CATSRALTGELFF. In DNA form, the CDR3 reads TGTGCCACCAGCAGAGCTCTAACCGGGGAGCTGTTTTTT.

The V gene is TRBV19, the J gene TRBJ2-1; D might be TRBD1 (7 bases). Germline V lookup: CDR1 LNHDA, CDR2 SQIVND (reference sequence). V lost 6 bases and J 2 bases, leaving 14 bases between the germline ends. The CDR3 is 15 residues long. This CDR3 reads CASSLQGGPYNEQFF. The CDR3 nucleotides read TGTGCCAGTAGCCTTCAGGGGGGCCCCTACAATGAGCAGTTCTTC.

This sequence joins TRBV5-1 and TRBJ2-5, with TRBD1 as a possible D gene (5 bases). The V and J ends lost 1 base and 0 bases respectively, with 10 bases between them. The CDR3 length is 15 residues. The V gene's germline CDR1 is SGHRS and CDR2 YFSETQ. The CDR3 coding sequence is TGCGCCAGCAGCTTGCAGGGTGGAGACCAAGAGACCCAGTACTTC. It encodes CASSLQGGDQETQYF.

The sample holds one count of this clone. The chain recombines TRBV15 with TRBJ2-3; 7 nucleotides match TRBD2. Looked up from germline, CDR1 is LNHNV and CDR2 is YYDKDF (reference sequence). The CDR3 extends over 15 amino acids. V shed 8 bases and J 3 bases; nucleotides not matched to a gene: 11. CDR3 sequence: CATEAASGGTDTQYF. In DNA form, the CDR3 reads TGTGCCACCGAAGCGGCTAGCGGAGGGACAGATACGCAGTATTTT.

V gene TRBV2 combines with J gene TRBJ2-1; D not certain. The CDR3 length is 15 residues. The germline V gene encodes CDR1 SNHLY and CDR2 FYNNEI. Between the trimmed V and J ends, which lost 1 base and 0 bases, there was a span of 7 bases. CDR3 bases: TGTGCCAGCAGTGAAGGGAGAAGCTCCTACAATGAGCAGTTCTTC. It encodes CASSEGRSSYNEQFF.

The chain combines TRBV6-1 with TRBJ2-1, with 7 bases that match TRBD2. Germline V lookup: CDR1 MNHNS, CDR2 SASEGT. This CDR3 region has 13 residues. The V gene end was trimmed by 6 bases and the J gene end by 12 bases; junction bases not matched to a gene: 11. Here the CDR3 DNA reads TGTGCCAGCAGAATTCCCGGGGGGAACGGGCAGTTCTTC. It is translated as CASRIPGGNGQFF.